Described below is a single TCR beta chain sequence and its context. Sequencing used immunoSEQ multiplex PCR; TCRdb keeps in-frame clones, though not all of them. The repertoire holds approximately 89,000 clones, with around 81% as singletons. This entry comes from a study of blood T cell repertoires in COVID-19. Study information: The United States, Italy and Spain provided the acute and convalescent COVID-19 samples.

Trimming pared 3 bases from V and 0 bases from J, leaving 12 bases between. The CDR3 extends over 16 amino acids. In germline, CDR1 is DFQATT, CDR2 SNEGSKA (reference sequence). Sample: peripheral blood. The V call is TRBV20-1, the J call TRBJ1-6, with D unresolved. The receptor comes from a woman aged 70 to 79 with active or convalescent COVID-19. The CDR3 bases are TGCAGTGCTAGTTGGGCTGGGAGCTCCTATAATTCACCCCTCCACTTT. Translating gives CSASWAGSSYNSPLHF.